This is a list of T cell receptor beta chains from one sample in a study of T-cell memory formation after mild COVID-19. Using its own MiXCR run on the 5' RACE reads, TCRdb lists one record per CDR3 protein. This table holds about 180,000 distinct CDR3 sequences, 16% found once. Sequencing used PBMCs or a T cell subset sorted from them (not recorded which). The receptors shown here come from an adult woman who had mild COVID-19 (a few samples of this study predate the infection). Cell type and time point are not known. Both conserved end residues are part of each CDR3. D genes are given only for firm matches. Size is omitted from some rows. Given values are once, few, many or a class for expanded clones.

>TRBV5-1|-|-|TRBJ1-5
CASSSGPYSNQPQHF
TGCGCCAGCAGCTCGGGACCGTATAGCAATCAGCCCCAGCATTTT
>TRBV7-6|-|few|TRBJ1-6
CASSLDSYNSPLHF
TGTGCCAGCAGCTTAGACTCCTATAATTCACCCCTCCACTTT
>TRBV15|-|-|TRBJ1-6
CATSVRQKNNSPLHF
TGTGCCACCAGCGTCCGACAGAAAAATAATTCACCCCTCCACTTT
>TRBV7-3|TRBD1|-|TRBJ2-6
CASSTGAGANVLTF
TGTGCCAGCAGCACAGGGGCTGGGGCCAACGTCCTGACTTTC
>TRBV11-2|-|few|TRBJ2-1
CASGGRGPYNEQFF
TGTGCCAGCGGAGGGCGGGGGCCCTACAATGAGCAGTTCTTC
>TRBV7-2|TRBD1|-|TRBJ1-3
CASSFGPQGAIYF
TGTGCCAGCAGCTTTGGACCCCAGGGGGCCATATATTTT
>TRBV6-6|TRBD2|few|TRBJ2-7
CASSYTGTSGSYEQYF
TGTGCCAGCAGTTACACCGGGACTAGCGGCTCCTACGAGCAGTACTTC
>TRBV12-3/TRBV12-4|-|-|TRBJ2-5
CASRPGPLEETQYF
TGTGCCAGCAGACCGGGACCCCTAGAGGAGACCCAGTACTTC
>TRBV5-1|-|few|TRBJ2-5
CASSSHGGETQYF
TGCGCCAGCAGCTCCCACGGAGGGGAGACCCAGTACTTC
>TRBV9|TRBD2|-|TRBJ2-7
CASSLRAGGPYEQYF
TGTGCCAGCAGCCTAAGGGCGGGAGGGCCCTACGAGCAGTACTTC
>TRBV11-2|TRBD1|many|TRBJ2-7
CASSSGQGTYEQYF
TGTGCCAGCAGCTCGGGACAGGGTACCTACGAGCAGTACTTC
>TRBV20-1|-|-|TRBJ2-7
CSAFPGLQAYEQYF
TGCAGTGCTTTCCCGGGACTCCAAGCCTACGAGCAGTACTTC
>TRBV10-3|-|few|TRBJ2-7
CAISARGPSYEQYF
TGTGCCATCAGTGCTCGCGGGCCCTCCTACGAGCAGTACTTC
>TRBV10-3|TRBD2|-|TRBJ2-1
CAISRTSGGPGGYEQFF
TGTGCCATCAGCCGGACTAGCGGGGGGCCCGGTGGGTATGAGCAGTTCTTC
>TRBV10-3|-|many|TRBJ2-4
CAISEGLAKNIQYF
TGTGCCATCAGTGAGGGGTTAGCCAAAAACATTCAGTACTTC
>TRBV12-3/TRBV12-4|-|-|TRBJ1-4
CASSPGALREKLFF
TGTGCCAGCAGTCCCGGGGCGCTTCGGGAAAAACTGTTTTTT
>TRBV4-3|TRBD1|few|TRBJ2-3
CASSQDRTGGDTQYF
TGCGCCAGCAGCCAAGATCGGACAGGGGGGGATACGCAGTATTTT
>TRBV5-1|-|few|TRBJ2-5
CASSSGTYQETQYF
TGCGCCAGCAGCTCTGGGACGTATCAAGAGACCCAGTACTTC
>TRBV2|-|few|TRBJ2-3
CASSRGTASTDTQYF
TGTGCCAGCAGCCGCGGGACAGCGAGCACAGATACGCAGTATTTT
>TRBV27|-|-|TRBJ1-4
CASSLSSGDQYEKLFF
TGTGCCAGCAGTTTATCGTCAGGGGACCAATATGAAAAACTGTTTTTT
>TRBV12-3/TRBV12-4|-|few|TRBJ1-6
CASSLAAARRADNSPLHF
TGTGCCAGCAGTTTAGCCGCAGCCCGCCGAGCGGATAATTCACCCCTCCACTTT
>TRBV12-3/TRBV12-4|TRBD1|few|TRBJ1-5
CASRKTGVNQPQHF
TGTGCCAGCAGAAAAACAGGGGTCAATCAGCCCCAGCATTTT
>TRBV12-3/TRBV12-4|-|many|TRBJ2-2
CASSQEGALGELFF
TGTGCCAGCAGTCAGGAGGGGGCGCTTGGGGAGCTGTTTTTT
>TRBV5-1|TRBD1|-|TRBJ2-3
CASSTRQGEDTQYF
TGCGCCAGCAGCACCAGACAGGGGGAAGATACGCAGTATTTT
>TRBV7-3|-|-|TRBJ1-1
CASSSHPQNTEAFF
TGTGCCAGCAGCTCACACCCACAGAACACTGAAGCTTTCTTT
>TRBV6-1|TRBD1|few|TRBJ2-1
CASRKGDRAYNEQFF
TGTGCCAGCAGGAAGGGGGACAGGGCCTACAATGAGCAGTTCTTC
>TRBV25-1|-|-|TRBJ2-1
CASSGGDGANNEQFF
TGTGCCAGCAGTGGGGGGGACGGTGCGAACAATGAGCAGTTCTTC
>TRBV12-3/TRBV12-4|TRBD2|-|TRBJ2-7
CASSRTSGASTYEQYF
TGTGCCAGCAGTAGGACTAGCGGGGCCTCAACCTACGAGCAGTACTTC
>TRBV7-8|-|-|TRBJ2-1
CASSQYLAVPVNEQFF
TGTGCCAGCAGTCAATATCTAGCAGTACCGGTTAATGAGCAGTTCTTC
>TRBV7-8|TRBD2|few|TRBJ2-7
CASSSRTSPYEQYF
TGTGCCAGCAGCTCCAGGACTAGCCCCTACGAGCAGTACTTC
>TRBV11-2|TRBD2|-|TRBJ2-2
CASSLEAGVATGELFF
TGTGCCAGCAGCTTAGAAGCGGGAGTTGCCACCGGGGAGCTGTTTTTT
>TRBV20-1|-|few|TRBJ2-7
CSASQPSSYEQYF
TGCAGTGCTAGCCAACCGAGCTCCTACGAGCAGTACTTC
>TRBV11-3|TRBD2|-|TRBJ2-3
CASSLEGLAGDTQYF
TGTGCCAGCAGCTTAGAAGGGCTAGCGGGAGATACGCAGTATTTT
>TRBV15|TRBD1|-|TRBJ1-2
CATSLDRDHSGYTF
TGTGCCACCAGCCTAGACAGGGATCATTCTGGCTACACCTTC
>TRBV30|-|few|TRBJ2-4
CAWRGQPRAKNIQYF
TGTGCCTGGCGCGGACAGCCCCGAGCCAAAAACATTCAGTACTTC
>TRBV20-1|TRBD2|-|TRBJ2-7
CSAKLAGGEQYF
TGCAGTGCTAAACTAGCGGGAGGGGAGCAGTACTTC
>TRBV9|TRBD1|few|TRBJ1-2
CASSAHPPGQVTYGYTF
TGTGCCAGCAGCGCACACCCCCCGGGACAGGTGACTTATGGCTACACCTTC
>TRBV15|-|many|TRBJ2-7
CATSRDLGLYEQYF
TGTGCCACCAGCAGAGATCTGGGTCTCTACGAGCAGTACTTC
>TRBV23-1|-|-|TRBJ1-2
CASSQDVNYGYTF
TGCGCCAGCAGTCAAGACGTTAACTATGGCTACACCTTC
>TRBV10-3|-|-|TRBJ2-2
CAIMIGRGTDNTGELFF
TGTGCCATCATGATAGGCAGGGGTACGGATAACACCGGGGAGCTGTTTTTT
>TRBV7-8|TRBD1|few|TRBJ1-6
CASSPQPWDRGSPLHF
TGTGCCAGCAGCCCCCAACCTTGGGACAGGGGTTCACCCCTCCACTTT
>TRBV7-2|-|-|TRBJ2-7
CASSLDPFGAYEQYF
TGTGCCAGCAGCTTAGACCCCTTCGGAGCGTACGAGCAGTACTTC
>TRBV6-5|-|-|TRBJ2-5
CASSYSNSRGELQENQYF
TGTGCCAGCAGTTACTCGAATAGTAGGGGTGAGCTTCAAGAGAACCAGTACTTC
>TRBV7-2|-|-|TRBJ2-3
CASRPPGAVYTDTQYF
TGTGCCAGCAGACCTCCTGGAGCGGTTTACACAGATACGCAGTATTTT
>TRBV29-1|-|many|TRBJ2-3
CSAGTQGLVDTQYF
TGCAGCGCCGGAACGCAGGGCTTGGTGGATACGCAGTATTTT
>TRBV9|TRBD1|-|TRBJ1-6
CASSARTGGGPLHF
TGTGCCAGCAGCGCACGGACAGGGGGTGGACCCCTCCACTTT
>TRBV12-3/TRBV12-4|-|-|TRBJ2-7
CASSLGPTGKEQYF
TGTGCCAGCAGTTTAGGTCCGACGGGGAAGGAGCAGTACTTC